One and the same sample provided the 16 T cell receptor beta chains below, sequenced in a study of monozygotic twins with inflammatory bowel disease (dated by TCRdb to the late 2010s). Library creation used 5' RACE. Sequencing relied on an Illumina HiSeq 2500. Reprocessed by TCRdb, the reads give a single entry per CDR3 protein sequence, without DNA. The table of this sample itemizes about 300,000 distinct CDR3 sequences. Approximately 5.9% of the sample goes to the ten largest clones. The sequenced sample was blood. The receptors come from a human donor with ulcerative colitis or Crohn's disease, or a healthy co-twin of an affected twin (not recorded which).

The rearrangement joins TRBV5-1 to TRBJ2-2; TCRdb gives TRBD1 as the D gene, but with no DNA this cannot be confirmed. The germline gives CDR1 SGHRS, CDR2 YFSETQ. The CDR3 sequence is 14 residues long. The CDR3 protein is CASSLVAGAGELFF.

The rearrangement joins TRBV20-1 to TRBJ2-7; TCRdb's D gene call, TRBD1, goes unchecked for lack of DNA. The CDR3 is made up of 13 amino acids. From germline, CDR1 is DFQATT and CDR2 SNEGSKA (reference sequence). The CDR3: CSASDDSTSRQYF.

The chain uses TRBV12-3 or TRBV12-4 and TRBJ1-2; the TRBD1 assignment by TCRdb is unverifiable without DNA. This CDR3 comprises 13 residues. The chain's CDR3 is CASSLDRDYGYTF.

V gene TRBV6-4 combines with J gene TRBJ1-2; no DNA is available, so the TRBD1 call from TCRdb remains unchecked. CDR1 is MRHNA and CDR2 is SNTAGT in the germline V gene. There are 13 residues in the CDR3. The CDR3 is CASSADRGWGYTF.

This chain joins TRBV5-1 and TRBJ2-7; absent DNA, TCRdb's TRBD1 call cannot be checked. The CDR3 is made up of 14 amino acids. Germline loops: CDR1 SGHRS, CDR2 YFSETQ. CDR3 in amino acids: CASSLGDRGSEQYF.

This chain links TRBV7-2 with TRBJ2-2. The germline gives CDR1 SGHTA, CDR2 FQGNSA. The CDR3 covers 15 residues. CDR3 loop: CASSLSSPNTGELFF.

V is TRBV7-2 and J is TRBJ2-4; TCRdb names TRBD1, which stays unverified in the absence of DNA. This CDR3 comprises 15 residues. The germline CDR1 and CDR2 sequences are SGHTA and FQGNSA. This CDR3 is CASSLRAGVTNIQYF.

The chain is built from TRBV5-1 and TRBJ1-5; TCRdb picks TRBD1, but there is no DNA to check that call. The germline CDR1 and CDR2 sequences are SGHRS and YFSETQ. CDR3 length equals 14 residues. The CDR3 is CASSVTGGGQPQHF.

V is TRBV7-2 and J is TRBJ2-3; TCRdb's D call of TRBD2 is untestable without DNA. CDR3 length: 16 residues. CDR1 SGHTA and CDR2 FQGNSA come from the germline V gene. CDR3 amino acids: CASSSGRRVSTDTQYF.

The chain recombines TRBV4-1 with TRBJ1-2; TCRdb lists TRBD1, though no DNA is available to test this call. The germline V gene has CDR1 MGHRA and CDR2 YSYEKL. This CDR3 region has 16 residues. The CDR3 sequence: CASSQEPGQGRYGYTF.

The chain's CDR3 is CASSGPAGGGIDTQYF. The chain couples TRBV2 to TRBJ2-3; no DNA is available, so the TRBD2 call from TCRdb remains unchecked. Germline V gene data show CDR1 as SNHLY and CDR2 as FYNNEI. This CDR3 is 16 amino acids long.

The gene calls are TRBV6-1 and TRBJ2-2; the D gene TCRdb calls, TRBD1, cannot be checked with no DNA. CDR3 length: 14 amino acids. The V gene's germline CDR1 is MNHNS and CDR2 SASEGT. This CDR3 reads CASRRTGYTGELFF.

The chain uses TRBV9 and TRBJ1-6; TCRdb proposes TRBD1, but this gene call is untestable without DNA. The CDR3 is made up of 16 amino acids. CDR1 is SGDLS, CDR2 YYNGEE, per germline. CDR3 sequence reads: CASSSDRLTGSSPLHF. Supplemented by reference TRBV9 and TRBJ1-6, the full variable domain reads DSGVTQTPKHLITATGQRVTLRCSPRSGDLSVYWYQQSLDQGLQFLIQYYNGEERAKGNILERFSAQQFPDLHSELNLSSLELGDSALYFCASSSDRLTGSSPLHFGNGTRLTVT.

The gene calls are TRBV19 and TRBJ2-1; with no DNA, the TCRdb D assignment of TRBD2 cannot be verified. This CDR3 is built from 15 residues. Germline assignment: CDR1 LNHDA and CDR2 SQIVND (reference sequence). CDR3 amino acids: CASSPSGETYNEQFF.

The chain is built from TRBV20-1 and TRBJ1-5. The CDR3 length is 14 residues. The germline gives CDR1 DFQATT, CDR2 SNEGSKA (reference sequence). CDR3 sequence reads: CSARGGTSNQPQHF.

This rearrangement joins TRBV3-1 to TRBJ2-3; the TRBD1 assignment by TCRdb is unverifiable without DNA. The CDR3 covers 14 residues. Germline V CDR1 and CDR2: LGHDT, YNNKEL (reference sequence). The CDR3 protein is CASSQLARTDTQYF.